This TCR beta chain was observed in a study of blood T cell repertoires in COVID-19. Sequenced by immunoSEQ multiplex PCR; TCRdb stores in-frame clones only, minus some. The top ten clones hold less than 20% of a sample with some 30,000 clones, 90% to 95% of them seen once. The V segment lost 4 bases and the J segment 14 bases; nucleotides outside the gene matches: 20. Germline V gene data show CDR1 as SGHDT and CDR2 as YYEEEE. The CDR3 sequence is 15 residues long. The TCR originated in a human donor with active COVID-19. The donor label of this sample is uncertain. V usage is TRBV5-6 and J usage is TRBJ1-1; 7 nucleotides align to TRBD1. Source material: peripheral blood. Here the CDR3 reads CASSLFSTGATSPFF. CDR3 DNA: TGTGCCAGCAGCCTTTTTTCTACAGGGGCCACCTCGCCGTTCTTT. The entire variable domain, with the rest obtained from reference TRBV5-6 and TRBJ1-1, is as follows: DAGVTQSPTHLIKTRGQQVTLRCSPKSGHDTVSWYQQALGQGPQFIFQYYEEEERQRGNFPDRFSGHQFPNYSSELNVNALLLGDSALYLCASSLFSTGATSPFFGQGTRLTVV.